The 29 T cell receptor beta chains below come from one sample, sequenced in a study of cytomegalovirus exposure and HLA in healthy donors. Both 60 Vbeta primers and 13 Jbeta primers went into the PCR. TCRdb's copy holds only in-frame clones and misses some; the assay was immunoSEQ multiplex PCR. The sample holds nearly 110,000 clones, about two thirds seen once. What was sequenced was PBMCs. The origin of the receptors is a boy aged 5-17 years in good health and CMV-seronegative.

This rearrangement joins TRBV4-1 to TRBJ2-7; 7 bases agree with TRBD2. Per germline, CDR1 MGHRA and CDR2 YSYEKL. This CDR3 has 16 amino acids. V lost 1 base, J lost 0 bases, and 6 bases stayed unmatched. The CDR3 protein is CASSQVAGGTSYEQYF. In DNA, the CDR3 is TGCGCCAGCAGCCAAGTGGCCGGGGGGACCTCCTACGAGCAGTACTTC.

There are a few counts of this clone. The V call is TRBV6-5, the J call TRBJ1-1; 7 positions agree with TRBD1. J was trimmed by 4 bases and V by 7 bases; bases with no gene match: 0. Germline V CDR1 and CDR2: MNHEY, SVGAGI. This CDR3 is built from 11 residues. The CDR3 bases are TGTGCCAGCACAGGGGGCACTGAAGCTTTCTTT. Residues: CASTGGTEAFF.

This clone appeared a few times. This rearrangement joins TRBV6-5 to TRBJ1-4; TRBD1 might be the D (6 bases). Trimming pared 5 bases from V and 6 bases from J, leaving 16 bases between. The CDR3 has 15 amino acids. CDR1 is MNHEY, CDR2 SVGAGI, per germline. In DNA, the CDR3 is TGTGCCAGCAGTCCCCGCGCAGGGGTAGATGAAAAACTGTTTTTT. Its protein is CASSPRAGVDEKLFF.

This rearrangement joins TRBV4-3 to TRBJ2-4, with 8 positions matching TRBD1. CDR3 length: 15 amino acids. Germline V lookup: CDR1 LGHNA, CDR2 YSLEER. The V segment lost 1 base and the J segment 5 bases; nucleotides outside the gene matches: 4. The CDR3 DNA sequence: TGCGCCAGCAGCCAAGCCCCGGGACAGGAAAACATTCAGTACTTC. Its translation is CASSQAPGQENIQYF.

This clone has more than one count but fewer than ten. The chain recombines TRBV11-1 with TRBJ2-7; D perhaps matches TRBD1 (5 bases). The CDR3 has 16 amino acids. Per germline, CDR1 SGHAT and CDR2 FQDESV (reference sequence). The germline V and J ends were trimmed by 5 bases and 0 bases, with 17 bases remaining between them. The CDR3 loop reads CASSPARGFGSYEQYF. CDR3 coding DNA: TGTGCCAGCAGCCCCGCAAGGGGTTTCGGCTCCTACGAGCAGTACTTC.

The chain is built from TRBV2 and TRBJ2-7, with unresolved D. Germline CDR1 SNHLY, CDR2 FYNNEI. The CDR3 spans 11 residues. The germline V and J ends were trimmed by 6 bases and 6 bases, with 9 bases remaining between them. The CDR3 region is CASRVAPEQYF. The DNA of the CDR3 is TGTGCCAGCAGGGTAGCCCCCGAGCAGTACTTC.

The count of this clone is one. This sequence joins TRBV7-2 and TRBJ1-4, with D unclear. Per germline, CDR1 SGHTA and CDR2 FQGNSA. The ends were cut back, 6 bases at V and 4 bases at J, with 18 bases in the middle. The CDR3 sequence is 16 residues long. The CDR3 loop reads CASRRATALSNEKLFF. DNA of the CDR3: TGTGCCAGCAGACGCGCAACAGCCCTTAGTAATGAAAAACTGTTTTTT.

The V gene is TRBV11-2, the J gene TRBJ2-7, with unresolved D. The germline V gene encodes CDR1 SGHAT and CDR2 FQNNGV. The CDR3 has 13 amino acids. Trimming removed 1 base from V and 6 bases from J, with 10 bases in between. CDR3 DNA sequence: TGTGCCAGCAGCTTAGGTATCGAGCTCGAGCAGTACTTC. It translates to CASSLGIELEQYF.

The chain employs TRBV30 and TRBJ2-3; 7 bases are a match to TRBD1. The V segment lost 2 bases and the J segment 2 bases; nucleotides outside the gene matches: 7. Germline V CDR1 and CDR2: GTSNPN, SVGIG (reference sequence). The CDR3 is 15 amino acids. The CDR3 spells CAWSTGDTTTDTQYF. CDR3 DNA sequence: TGTGCCTGGAGTACAGGGGACACCACCACAGATACGCAGTATTTT.

The rearrangement joins TRBV11-3 to TRBJ1-4; a weak D match, TRBD1 (5 bases). Trimming removed 2 bases from V and 0 bases from J, with 16 bases in between. Germline V gene lookup returns CDR1 SGHNT and CDR2 YENEEA. The CDR3 sequence is 18 residues long. The CDR3 reads CASSLSKWGSPTNEKLFF. The CDR3 bases are TGTGCCAGCAGCTTAAGTAAATGGGGCTCCCCAACTAATGAAAAACTGTTTTTT.

The chain couples TRBV5-5 to TRBJ2-1, with D maybe TRBD2 (5 bases). Trimming cost V 3 bases and J 1 base, with 11 bases left between them. The CDR3 consists of 15 residues. Per the germline V gene, CDR1 is SGHKS and CDR2 is YYEKEE (reference sequence). CDR3 residues: CASSYPGKSYNEQFF. The CDR3 DNA is TGTGCCAGCAGCTATCCGGGGAAGTCCTACAATGAGCAGTTCTTC.

This chain uses TRBV30 with TRBJ2-3; 10 positions match TRBD2. The CDR3 covers 15 residues. J was trimmed by 5 bases and V by 0 bases; bases with no gene match: 5. From germline, CDR1 is GTSNPN and CDR2 SVGIG (reference sequence). The CDR3 sequence: CAWSVLAGVGDTQYF. The CDR3 bases are TGTGCCTGGAGTGTGCTAGCGGGAGTAGGAGATACGCAGTATTTT.

J is TRBJ2-7 and V is TRBV19, with D perhaps matching TRBD1 (6 bases). Germline CDR1 and CDR2: LNHDA and SQIVND (reference sequence). V lost 5 bases and J 2 bases, leaving 13 bases between the germline ends. The CDR3 extends over 14 amino acids. CDR3 sequence reads: CASSSPGQAYEQYF. The CDR3 DNA is TGTGCCAGTAGTTCCCCGGGACAAGCCTACGAGCAGTACTTC.

This clone was observed a few times. The rearrangement uses TRBV4-2 and TRBJ2-3; possible D gene TRBD2, 5 bases. CDR1 LGHNA and CDR2 YNFKEQ come from the germline V gene. This CDR3 is 19 amino acids long. V was shortened by 4 bases and J by 0 bases, with 23 bases between the two germline ends. The CDR3 reads CASSPLNGGGPASTDTQYF. In DNA, the CDR3 is TGTGCCAGCAGCCCCCTGAATGGAGGCGGCCCCGCTAGCACAGATACGCAGTATTTT.

This clone was detected only once. The chain is built from TRBV28 and TRBJ2-2, with a tentative D call TRBD2 (6 bases). This CDR3 comprises 15 residues. Trimming shortened V by 6 bases and J by 4 bases, and 15 bases separated the two germline ends. The germline V gene encodes CDR1 MDHEN and CDR2 SYDVKM. CDR3 region: CASSTPGERTGELFF. The CDR3 DNA reads TGTGCCAGCAGCACCCCGGGAGAACGCACCGGGGAGCTGTTTTTT.

The sample holds a few counts of this clone. This chain uses TRBV9 with TRBJ2-5, with a weak D call TRBD1 (5 bases). From germline, CDR1 is SGDLS and CDR2 YYNGEE. The ends were cut back, 0 bases at V and 1 base at J, with 7 bases in the middle. CDR3 length: 14 residues. The CDR3 is CASSVGDSQETQYF. In nucleotides, the CDR3 is TGTGCCAGCAGCGTAGGCGACAGCCAAGAGACCCAGTACTTC.

The V gene is TRBV7-9, the J gene TRBJ1-1, with D maybe TRBD1 (5 bases). V was clipped by 0 bases and J by 0 bases, with 8 bases between them. The CDR3 length is 15 residues. Germline V gene data show CDR1 as SEHNR and CDR2 as FQNEAQ (reference sequence). The CDR3 DNA sequence: TGTGCCAGCAGCTTAGCGGAGGGGATGAACACTGAAGCTTTCTTT. It codes for CASSLAEGMNTEAFF.

The chain uses TRBV7-3 and TRBJ1-1; possible D gene TRBD1, 6 bases. The V and J ends lost 5 bases and 2 bases respectively, with 9 bases between them. The CDR3 is made up of 13 amino acids. The germline gives CDR1 SGHTA, CDR2 FQGTGA. CDR3 amino acids: CASSPQGNTEAFF. The CDR3 DNA is TGTGCCAGCAGCCCACAGGGAAACACTGAAGCTTTCTTT.

In its sample, this clone was seen once. This chain links TRBV9 with TRBJ1-4; TRBD1 is a possible D gene (5 bases). The germline gives CDR1 SGDLS, CDR2 YYNGEE. The CDR3 is 14 amino acids. V shed 4 bases and J shed 1 base, with 8 bases lying between them. DNA for the CDR3: TGTGCCAGCAGCATGGGGGGAACTAATGAAAAACTGTTTTTT. Translated, it gives CASSMGGTNEKLFF. The variable domain in full, completed from reference TRBV9 and TRBJ1-4, reads DSGVTQTPKHLITATGQRVTLRCSPRSGDLSVYWYQQSLDQGLQFLIQYYNGEERAKGNILERFSAQQFPDLHSELNLSSLELGDSALYFCASSMGGTNEKLFFGSGTQLSVL.

This chain's CDR3 is CAISDPWDRGSYNEQFF. The CDR3 bases are TGTGCCATCAGTGACCCATGGGACAGGGGTTCCTACAATGAGCAGTTCTTC. The J gene is TRBJ2-1, the V gene TRBV10-3, with 10 bases identical to TRBD1. Germline CDR1 ENHRY, CDR2 SYGVKD. The ends lost 3 bases at V and 1 base at J; junction bases unmatched: 6. This CDR3 is built from 17 residues.

V gene TRBV28 combines with J gene TRBJ2-7, with 8 bases that match TRBD2. CDR3 length equals 14 residues. After removal of 10 bases from V and 3 bases from J, the junction contained 11 bases not matched to a gene. Germline-derived CDR1 and CDR2 are MDHEN and SYDVKM. This CDR3 is CATISGGLHYEQYF. The CDR3 nucleotides read TGTGCCACCATAAGCGGGGGTCTCCACTACGAGCAGTACTTC. Supplemented by reference TRBV28 and TRBJ2-7, the full variable domain reads DVKVTQSSRYLVKRTGEKVFLECVQDMDHENMFWYRQDPGLGLRLIYFSYDVKMKEKGDIPEGYSVSREKKERFSLILESASTNQTSMYLCATISGGLHYEQYFGPGTRLTVT.

Only a few counts were recorded for this clone. The chain is built from TRBV27 and TRBJ2-1; no firm D call. The CDR3 length is 15 residues. CDR1 and CDR2 from the germline V gene are MNHEY and SMNVEV (reference sequence). Trimming removed 3 bases at V and 0 bases at J, with 9 bases between. CDR3 DNA: TGTGCCAGCAGTTTGAGGCGGAGCTCCTACAATGAGCAGTTCTTC. This translates into CASSLRRSSYNEQFF.

Only one count was recorded for this clone. This chain uses TRBV30 with TRBJ2-7; 7 positions agree with TRBD1. The J segment lost 4 bases and the V segment lost 5 bases, leaving 8 bases of the junction unmatched. This CDR3 has 13 amino acids. Germline loops: CDR1 GTSNPN, CDR2 SVGIG (reference sequence). The CDR3 region is CAWDRDSTYEQYF. The CDR3 coding sequence is TGTGCCTGGGACCGGGACAGTACTTACGAGCAGTACTTC. The variable domain in full, with the rest retrieved from reference TRBV30 and TRBJ2-7, is SQTIHQWPATLVQPVGSPLSLECTVEGTSNPNLYWYRQAAGRGLQLLFYSVGIGQISSEVPQNLSASRPQDRQFILSSKKLLLSDSGFYLCAWDRDSTYEQYFGPGTRLTVT.

The chain combines TRBV11-2 with TRBJ2-3, with a tentative D call TRBD1 (6 bases). This CDR3 spans 16 amino acids. The germline CDR1 and CDR2 sequences are SGHAT and FQNNGV. V lost 2 bases and J lost 0, with 12 bases in between. CDR3 DNA: TGTGCCAGCAGCTTACGACAGGCCACTAGCACAGATACGCAGTATTTT. Amino acid sequence: CASSLRQATSTDTQYF.

The rearrangement uses TRBV7-3 and TRBJ1-1; the D is unclear. V was cut by 4 bases and J by 5 bases, with 11 bases left in between. The germline gives CDR1 SGHTA, CDR2 FQGTGA. CDR3 length: 13 amino acids. Here the CDR3 DNA reads TGTGCCAGCAGCTCCTATAGAGGGACTGAAGCTTTCTTT. Translating gives CASSSYRGTEAFF.

The rearrangement uses TRBV6-4 and TRBJ1-2; maybe TRBD1 (6 bases). The CDR3 sequence is 14 residues long. V was clipped by 0 bases and J by 6 bases, with 11 bases between them. Germline V gene data show CDR1 as MRHNA and CDR2 as SNTAGT. The CDR3 loop is CASSDSVGADGYTF. Written as DNA, the CDR3 is TGTGCCAGCAGTGACTCAGTGGGGGCGGATGGCTACACCTTC.

This clone was detected a few times. The chain has TRBV6-5 and TRBJ1-1, with 8 nucleotides matching TRBD1. Germline CDR1 reads MNHEY; CDR2 reads SVGAGI. The CDR3 sequence is 14 residues long. Trimming removed 5 bases from V and 2 bases from J; junction bases left unmatched: 4. The CDR3 DNA sequence: TGTGCCAGCAGTGCTGGACAGGGTAACACTGAAGCTTTCTTT. Translation: CASSAGQGNTEAFF.

Only a few counts were recorded for this clone. The chain is built from TRBV19 and TRBJ1-5; 8 bases agree with TRBD1. The V segment lost 7 bases and the J segment 0 bases; nucleotides outside the gene matches: 8. From germline, CDR1 is LNHDA and CDR2 SQIVND (reference sequence). The CDR3 spans 16 residues. CDR3 nucleotide sequence: TGTGCCAGTAAGTCTGACAGGGGTCATAGCAATCAGCCCCAGCATTTT. It translates to CASKSDRGHSNQPQHF.

V usage is TRBV5-4 and J usage is TRBJ2-7, with TRBD2 as a possible D gene (5 bases). Trimming removed 9 bases from V and 2 bases from J, with 12 bases in between. The CDR3 has 12 residues. Per germline, CDR1 SGHNT and CDR2 YYREEE (reference sequence). The CDR3 protein is CATRDRAYEQYF. CDR3 DNA sequence: TGTGCCACTCGGGATAGAGCCTACGAGCAGTACTTC.